The clone carrying this T cell receptor (beta chain) has ten or more counts. Trimming cost V 3 bases and J 6 bases, with 12 bases left between them. The CDR3 contains 14 residues. The germline gives CDR1 SGHKS, CDR2 YYEKEE (reference sequence). This entry belongs to a study of blood T cell repertoires in COVID-19. In the study overall: Samples came from the United States, Italy and Spain, spanning acute and convalescent COVID-19. From T cells, B-cell-depleted T cells, or PBMCs came the material, which was cDNA or gDNA.

Authors' analysis steps: Quantification of nucleated cells was approximated via reference gene primer amplification. Clones were sequenced by immunoSEQ multiplex PCR, and TCRdb holds only the in-frame ones, with some missing. V, J and clone size reflect that table, while D and trimming were determined from the DNA. The data contain approximately 230,000 clones, more than 70% of them singletons. This receptor was identified in an older man with acute or convalescent COVID-19. What was sequenced was peripheral blood. The chain combines TRBV5-5 with TRBJ2-2, with TRBD1 as a possible D gene (5 bases). The CDR3 region has the DNA TGTGCCAGCAGCTGGGGCAGGGCGGCCGGGGAGCTGTTTTTT. Encoded protein: CASSWGRAAGELFF.